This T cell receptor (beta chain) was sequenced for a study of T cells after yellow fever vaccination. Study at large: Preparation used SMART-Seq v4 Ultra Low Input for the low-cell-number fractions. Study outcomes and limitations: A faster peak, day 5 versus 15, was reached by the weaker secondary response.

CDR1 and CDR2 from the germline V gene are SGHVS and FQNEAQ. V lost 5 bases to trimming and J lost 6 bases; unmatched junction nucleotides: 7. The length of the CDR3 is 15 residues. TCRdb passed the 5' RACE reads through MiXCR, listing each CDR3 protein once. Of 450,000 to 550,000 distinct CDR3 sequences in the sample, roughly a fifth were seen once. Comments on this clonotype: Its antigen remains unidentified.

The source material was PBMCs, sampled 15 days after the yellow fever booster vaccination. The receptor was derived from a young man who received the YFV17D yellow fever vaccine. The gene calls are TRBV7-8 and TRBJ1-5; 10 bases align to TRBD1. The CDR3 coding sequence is TGTGCCAGCAGCCTACGACAGGGGGCTAGTCAGCCCCAGCATTTT. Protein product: CASSLRQGASQPQHF.